This T cell receptor beta chain was sequenced during a study of graft-versus-host responses after intestinal transplantation. Study conclusions and caveats: Levels of circulating GvH clones at their peak were associated with early post-transplant HvG declines.

Graft tissue was processed to release intraepithelial and lamina propria lymphocytes. The germline CDR1 and CDR2 sequences are SGHKS and YYEKEE (reference sequence). The CDR3 extends over 16 amino acids. V shed 0 bases and J shed 2 bases, with 14 bases lying between them. TCRdb's copy holds only in-frame clones and misses some; the assay was immunoSEQ multiplex PCR. The repertoire includes approximately 12,000 clones, about 80% of them detected once, and about 9% sits in the top ten. This clone was picked up one time. Its cognate antigen is unknown. Sequenced material: ileum tissue, taken 23 days after intestinal transplant. This TCR was recovered from a human patient who received an intestinal transplant, so some T cells may come from the graft donor. The chain links TRBV5-5 to TRBJ1-1; possibly TRBD1 for D (5 bases). The CDR3 nucleotides read TGTGCCAGCAGCTTGGGGTCCGGGACGGGAAACACTGAAGCTTTCTTT. This encodes CASSLGSGTGNTEAFF.